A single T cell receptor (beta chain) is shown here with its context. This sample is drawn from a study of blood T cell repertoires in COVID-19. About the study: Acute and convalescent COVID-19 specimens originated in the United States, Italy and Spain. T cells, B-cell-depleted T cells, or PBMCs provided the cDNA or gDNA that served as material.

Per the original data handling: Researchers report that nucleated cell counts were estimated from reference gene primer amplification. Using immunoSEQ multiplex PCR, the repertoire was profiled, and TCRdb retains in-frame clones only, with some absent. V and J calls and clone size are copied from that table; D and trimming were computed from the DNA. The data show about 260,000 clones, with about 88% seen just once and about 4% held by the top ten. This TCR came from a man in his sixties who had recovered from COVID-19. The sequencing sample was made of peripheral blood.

CDR3 sequence: CASSKEGTDYNSPLHF. In DNA, the CDR3 is TGTGCCAGTAGTAAAGAGGGGACTGACTATAATTCACCCCTCCACTTT. The V gene is TRBV19, the J gene TRBJ1-6, with a weak D call TRBD1 (5 bases). The germline V gene encodes CDR1 LNHDA and CDR2 SQIVND (reference sequence). V lost 4 bases and J 3 bases, leaving 13 bases between the germline ends. The CDR3 runs 16 residues.